This T cell receptor beta chain was retrieved from a study of cytomegalovirus exposure and HLA in healthy donors. General study points: Across donors, sequencing depth was assumed by presence/absence analyses to be roughly uniform.

Though probably carrying unrecorded immune exposures, donors were nominally healthy at sampling. Per the germline V gene, CDR1 is SGHDN and CDR2 is FVKESK. This CDR3 is 12 amino acids long. Trimming shortened V by 1 base and J by 10 bases, and 8 bases separated the two germline ends. A remark on this clone: The antigen is unknown.

The primer mix had 60 Vbeta and 13 Jbeta primers. TCRdb keeps only in-frame clones here, not all; method: immunoSEQ multiplex PCR. The ten top clones account for 1% to 1.5%, within a sample of about 160,000 clones. This chain connects TRBV14 to TRBJ1-5; tentatively, D is TRBD1 (6 bases). This TCR was recovered from an older woman in good health and CMV-seronegative. The sequenced sample was PBMCs. DNA for the CDR3: TGTGCCAGCAGCCAAGTTGGGGGCCCCCAGCATTTT. Protein sequence: CASSQVGGPQHF.